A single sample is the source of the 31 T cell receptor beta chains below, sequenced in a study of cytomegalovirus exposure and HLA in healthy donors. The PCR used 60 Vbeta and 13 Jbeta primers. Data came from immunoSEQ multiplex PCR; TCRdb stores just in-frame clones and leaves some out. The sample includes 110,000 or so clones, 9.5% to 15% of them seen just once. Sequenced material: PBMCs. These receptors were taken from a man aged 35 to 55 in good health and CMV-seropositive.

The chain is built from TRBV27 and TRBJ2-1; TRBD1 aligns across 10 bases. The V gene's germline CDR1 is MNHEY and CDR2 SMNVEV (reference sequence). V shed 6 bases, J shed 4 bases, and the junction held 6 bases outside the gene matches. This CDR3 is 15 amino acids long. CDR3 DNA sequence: TGTGCCAGCAGCCGAGGGACAGGGGAGTACAATGAGCAGTTCTTC. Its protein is CASSRGTGEYNEQFF.

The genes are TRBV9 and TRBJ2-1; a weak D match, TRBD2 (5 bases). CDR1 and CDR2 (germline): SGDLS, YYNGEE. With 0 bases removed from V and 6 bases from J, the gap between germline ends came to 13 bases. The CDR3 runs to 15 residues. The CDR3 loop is CASSVGASHSNEQFF. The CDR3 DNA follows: TGTGCCAGCAGCGTAGGCGCTAGCCACTCCAATGAGCAGTTCTTC.

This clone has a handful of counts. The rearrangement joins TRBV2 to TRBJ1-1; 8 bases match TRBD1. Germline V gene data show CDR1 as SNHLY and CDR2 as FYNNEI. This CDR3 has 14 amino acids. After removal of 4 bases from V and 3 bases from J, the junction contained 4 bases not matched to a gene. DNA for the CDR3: TGTGCCAGCAGTGTTGGACAGGGCTACACTGAAGCTTTCTTT. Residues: CASSVGQGYTEAFF.

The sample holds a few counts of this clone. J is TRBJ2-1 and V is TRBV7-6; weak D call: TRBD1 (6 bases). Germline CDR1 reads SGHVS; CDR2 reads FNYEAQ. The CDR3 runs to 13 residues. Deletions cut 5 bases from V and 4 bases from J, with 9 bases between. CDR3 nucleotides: TGTGCCAGCAGCATCGGACAGTACAATGAGCAGTTCTTC. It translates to CASSIGQYNEQFF. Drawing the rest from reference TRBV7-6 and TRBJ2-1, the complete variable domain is GAGVSQSPRYKVTKRGQDVALRCDPISGHVSLYWYRQALGQGPEFLTYFNYEAQQDKSGLPNDRFSAERPEGSISTLTIQRTEQRDSAMYRCASSIGQYNEQFFGPGTRLTVL.

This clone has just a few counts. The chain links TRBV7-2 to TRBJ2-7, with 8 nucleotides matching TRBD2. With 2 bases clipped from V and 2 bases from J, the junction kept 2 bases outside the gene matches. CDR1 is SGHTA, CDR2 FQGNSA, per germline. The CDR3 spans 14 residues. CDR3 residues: CASSLTSGTYEQYF. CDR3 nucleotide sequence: TGTGCCAGCAGCTTAACTAGCGGCACCTACGAGCAGTACTTC.

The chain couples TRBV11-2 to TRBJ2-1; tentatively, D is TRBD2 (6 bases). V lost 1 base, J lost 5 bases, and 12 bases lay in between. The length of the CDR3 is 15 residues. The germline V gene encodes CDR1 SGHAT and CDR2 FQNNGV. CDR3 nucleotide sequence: TGTGCCAGCAGCTTAGTGGTAGCGGTAAACAATGAGCAGTTCTTC. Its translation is CASSLVVAVNNEQFF. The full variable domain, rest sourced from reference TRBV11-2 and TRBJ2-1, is EAGVAQSPRYKIIEKRQSVAFWCNPISGHATLYWYQQILGQGPKLLIQFQNNGVVDDSQLPKDRFSAERLKGVDSTLKIQPAKLEDSAVYLCASSLVVAVNNEQFFGPGTRLTVL.

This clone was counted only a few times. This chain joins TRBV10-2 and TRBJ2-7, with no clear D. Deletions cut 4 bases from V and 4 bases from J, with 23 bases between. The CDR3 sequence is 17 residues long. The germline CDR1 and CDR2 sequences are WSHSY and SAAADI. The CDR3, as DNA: TGCGCCAGCAGTGGCCCCCGACTCCAGTCTACCTTTTACGAGCAGTACTTC. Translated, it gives CASSGPRLQSTFYEQYF.

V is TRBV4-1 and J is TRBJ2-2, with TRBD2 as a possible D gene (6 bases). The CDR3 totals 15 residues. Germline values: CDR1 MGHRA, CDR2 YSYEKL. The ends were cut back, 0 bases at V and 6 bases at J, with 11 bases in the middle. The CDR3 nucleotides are TGCGCCAGCAGCCAAGAGGGACTCCCCTCCGGGGAGCTGTTTTTT. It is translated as CASSQEGLPSGELFF.

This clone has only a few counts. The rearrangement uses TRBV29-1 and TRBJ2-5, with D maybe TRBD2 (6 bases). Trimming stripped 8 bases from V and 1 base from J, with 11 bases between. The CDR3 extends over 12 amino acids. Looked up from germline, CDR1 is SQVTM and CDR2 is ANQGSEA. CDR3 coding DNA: TGCAGCTTTAGCGGAGCCCAAGAGACCCAGTACTTC. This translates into CSFSGAQETQYF.

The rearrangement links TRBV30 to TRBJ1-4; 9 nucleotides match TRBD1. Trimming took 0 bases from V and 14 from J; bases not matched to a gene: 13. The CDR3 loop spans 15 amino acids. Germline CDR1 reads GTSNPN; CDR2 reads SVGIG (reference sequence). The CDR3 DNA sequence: TGTGCCTGGAGTGTAGGGAGGACAGGGGCCCCAGCGCTGTTTTTT. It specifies CAWSVGRTGAPALFF.

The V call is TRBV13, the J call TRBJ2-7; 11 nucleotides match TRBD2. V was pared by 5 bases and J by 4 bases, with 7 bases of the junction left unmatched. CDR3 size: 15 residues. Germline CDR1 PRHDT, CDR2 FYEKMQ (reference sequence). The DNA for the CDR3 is TGTGCCAGCAGCCCTCGGACTAGCGGGCCGTACGAGCAGTACTTC. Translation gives CASSPRTSGPYEQYF.

CDR3 sequence: CASSVTGDFLEQYF. The DNA of the CDR3 is TGCGCCAGCAGCGTGACAGGGGACTTCCTCGAGCAGTACTTC. V is TRBV5-1 and J is TRBJ2-7; 8 nucleotides agree with TRBD1. The CDR3 spans 14 residues. Per germline, CDR1 SGHRS and CDR2 YFSETQ. With V trimmed by 4 bases and J by 6 bases, 9 bases remained unmatched.

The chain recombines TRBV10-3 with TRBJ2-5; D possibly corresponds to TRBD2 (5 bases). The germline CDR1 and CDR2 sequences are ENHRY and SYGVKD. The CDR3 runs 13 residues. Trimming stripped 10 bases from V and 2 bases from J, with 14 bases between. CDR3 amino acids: CATGERSQETQYF. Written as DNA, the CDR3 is TGTGCCACCGGGGAGCGCTCACAAGAGACCCAGTACTTC.

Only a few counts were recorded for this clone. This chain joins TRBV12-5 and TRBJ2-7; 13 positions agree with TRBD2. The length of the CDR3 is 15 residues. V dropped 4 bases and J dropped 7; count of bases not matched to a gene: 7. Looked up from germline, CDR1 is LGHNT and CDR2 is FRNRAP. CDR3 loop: CASGSAPGLAGEQYF. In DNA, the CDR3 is TGTGCTAGTGGTTCCGCTCCGGGACTAGCGGGGGAGCAGTACTTC.

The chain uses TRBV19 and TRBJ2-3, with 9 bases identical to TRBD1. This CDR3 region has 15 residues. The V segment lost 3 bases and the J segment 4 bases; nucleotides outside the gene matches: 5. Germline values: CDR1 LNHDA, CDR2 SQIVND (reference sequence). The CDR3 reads CASSIGTGTADTQYF. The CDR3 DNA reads TGTGCCAGTAGTATTGGGACAGGGACGGCAGATACGCAGTATTTT.

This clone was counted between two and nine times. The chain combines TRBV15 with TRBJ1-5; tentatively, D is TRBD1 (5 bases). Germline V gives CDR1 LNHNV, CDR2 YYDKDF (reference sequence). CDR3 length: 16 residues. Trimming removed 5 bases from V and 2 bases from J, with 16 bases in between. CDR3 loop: CATSSSTKGGNQPQHF. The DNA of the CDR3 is TGTGCCACCAGCTCGTCGACCAAAGGGGGCAATCAGCCCCAGCATTTT.

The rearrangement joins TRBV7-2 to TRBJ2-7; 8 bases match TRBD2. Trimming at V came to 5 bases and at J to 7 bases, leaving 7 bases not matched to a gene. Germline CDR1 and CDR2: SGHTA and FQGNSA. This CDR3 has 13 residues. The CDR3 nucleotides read TGTGCCAGCAGCCCCGGGGGGGTCCTAGAGCAGTACTTC. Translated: CASSPGGVLEQYF.

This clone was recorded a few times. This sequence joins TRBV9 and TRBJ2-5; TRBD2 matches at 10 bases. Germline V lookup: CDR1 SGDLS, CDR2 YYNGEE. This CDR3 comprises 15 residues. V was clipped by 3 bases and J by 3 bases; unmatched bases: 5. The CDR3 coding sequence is TGTGCCAGCAGCGCCTCCGGGACTAGCGAAGAGACCCAGTACTTC. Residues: CASSASGTSEETQYF. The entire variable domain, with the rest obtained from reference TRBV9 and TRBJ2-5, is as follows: DSGVTQTPKHLITATGQRVTLRCSPRSGDLSVYWYQQSLDQGLQFLIQYYNGEERAKGNILERFSAQQFPDLHSELNLSSLELGDSALYFCASSASGTSEETQYFGPGTRLLVL.

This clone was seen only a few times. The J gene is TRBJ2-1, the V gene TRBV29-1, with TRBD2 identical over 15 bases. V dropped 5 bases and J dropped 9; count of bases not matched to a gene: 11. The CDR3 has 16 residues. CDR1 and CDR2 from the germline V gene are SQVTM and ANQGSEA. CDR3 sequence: CSVTGTSGRRSGEQFF. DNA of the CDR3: TGCAGCGTTACGGGGACTAGCGGGAGGCGGAGTGGTGAGCAGTTCTTC.

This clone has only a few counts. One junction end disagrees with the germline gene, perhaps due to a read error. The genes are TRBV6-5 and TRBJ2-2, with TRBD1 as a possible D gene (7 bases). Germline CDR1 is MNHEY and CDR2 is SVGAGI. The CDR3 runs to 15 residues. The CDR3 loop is CAGSYLQGGIGELFF. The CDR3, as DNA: TGTGCCGGCAGTTACTTGCAGGGGGGAATCGGGGAGCTGTTTTTT.

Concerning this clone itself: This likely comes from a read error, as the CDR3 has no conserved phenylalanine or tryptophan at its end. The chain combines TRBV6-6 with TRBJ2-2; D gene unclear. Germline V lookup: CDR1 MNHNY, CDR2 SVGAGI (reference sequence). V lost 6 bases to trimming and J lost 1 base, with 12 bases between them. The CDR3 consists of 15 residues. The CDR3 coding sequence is TGTGCCAGCAGCCCCCCGCTACTGAACACCGGGGAGCTGTTTGTT. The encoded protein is CASSPPLLNTGELFV.

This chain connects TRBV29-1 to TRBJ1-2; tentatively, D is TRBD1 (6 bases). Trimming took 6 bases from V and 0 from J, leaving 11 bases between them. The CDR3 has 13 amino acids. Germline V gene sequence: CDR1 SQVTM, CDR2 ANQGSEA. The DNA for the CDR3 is TGCAGCGTACTACAGGGATCTAACTATGGCTACACCTTC. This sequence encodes CSVLQGSNYGYTF.

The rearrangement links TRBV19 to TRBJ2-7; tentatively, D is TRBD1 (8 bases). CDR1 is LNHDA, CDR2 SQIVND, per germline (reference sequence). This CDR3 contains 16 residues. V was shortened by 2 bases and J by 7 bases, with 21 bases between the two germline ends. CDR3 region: CASSITRTGRAGEQYF. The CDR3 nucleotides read TGTGCCAGTAGTATAACCCGGACAGGGAGGGCAGGGGAGCAGTACTTC.

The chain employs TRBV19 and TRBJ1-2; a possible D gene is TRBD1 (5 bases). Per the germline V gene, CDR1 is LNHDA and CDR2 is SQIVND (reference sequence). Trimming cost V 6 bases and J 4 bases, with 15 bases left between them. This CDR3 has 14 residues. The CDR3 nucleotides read TGTGCCAGTAGCCACTTGGGGCAGACCTATGGCTACACCTTC. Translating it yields CASSHLGQTYGYTF.

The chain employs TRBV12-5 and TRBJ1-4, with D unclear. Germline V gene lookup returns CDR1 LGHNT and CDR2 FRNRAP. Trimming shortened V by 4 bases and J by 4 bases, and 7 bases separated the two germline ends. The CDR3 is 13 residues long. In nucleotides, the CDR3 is TGTGCTAGTGGTTACGGTCTTAATGAAAAACTGTTTTTT. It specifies CASGYGLNEKLFF.

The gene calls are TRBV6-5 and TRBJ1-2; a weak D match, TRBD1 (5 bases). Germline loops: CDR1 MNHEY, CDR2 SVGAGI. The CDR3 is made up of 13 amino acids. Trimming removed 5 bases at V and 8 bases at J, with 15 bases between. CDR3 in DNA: TGTGCCAGCAGTGAATCGCAGGGAAGCGGCTACACCTTC. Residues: CASSESQGSGYTF.

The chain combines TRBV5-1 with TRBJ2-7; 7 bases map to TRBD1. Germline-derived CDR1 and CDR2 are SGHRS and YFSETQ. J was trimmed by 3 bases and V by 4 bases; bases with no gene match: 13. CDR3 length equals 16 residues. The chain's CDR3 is CASSVGTDHRLYEQYF. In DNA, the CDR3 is TGCGCCAGCAGCGTGGGGACAGACCATCGACTCTACGAGCAGTACTTC.

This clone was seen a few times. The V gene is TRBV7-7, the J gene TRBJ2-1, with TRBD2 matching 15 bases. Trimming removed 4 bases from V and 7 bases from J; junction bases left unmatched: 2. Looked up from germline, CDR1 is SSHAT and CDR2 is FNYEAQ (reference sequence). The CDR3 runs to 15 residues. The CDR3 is CASSSGLAGGNEQFF. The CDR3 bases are TGTGCCAGCAGCTCCGGACTAGCGGGAGGGAATGAGCAGTTCTTC. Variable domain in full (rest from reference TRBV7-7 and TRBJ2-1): GAGVSQSPRYKVTKRGQDVTLRCDPISSHATLYWYQQALGQGPEFLTYFNYEAQPDKSGLPSDRFSAERPEGSISTLTIQRTEQRDSAMYRCASSSGLAGGNEQFFGPGTRLTVL.

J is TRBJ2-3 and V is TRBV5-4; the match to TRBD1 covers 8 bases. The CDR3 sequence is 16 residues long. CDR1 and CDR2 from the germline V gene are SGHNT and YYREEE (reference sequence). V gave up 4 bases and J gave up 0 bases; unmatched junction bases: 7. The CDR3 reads CASSPVQGASTDTQYF. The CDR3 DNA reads TGTGCCAGCAGCCCCGTCCAGGGGGCTAGCACAGATACGCAGTATTTT.

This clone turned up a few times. CDR3 in amino acids: CASSFQREVETQYF. The CDR3 DNA sequence: TGTGCCAGCAGCTTTCAGCGGGAGGTGGAGACCCAGTACTTC. This chain links TRBV11-2 with TRBJ2-5; 9 nucleotides match TRBD2. V lost 3 bases, J lost 5 bases, and 4 bases stayed unmatched. Germline values: CDR1 SGHAT, CDR2 FQNNGV. The CDR3 is 14 residues long.

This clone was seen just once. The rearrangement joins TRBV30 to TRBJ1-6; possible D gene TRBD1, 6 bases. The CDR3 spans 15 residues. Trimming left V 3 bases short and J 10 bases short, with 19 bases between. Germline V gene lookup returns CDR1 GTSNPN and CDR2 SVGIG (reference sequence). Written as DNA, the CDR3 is TGTGCCTGGAGGCCAACGTACAGGGAAGGGTCACCCCTCCACTTT. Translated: CAWRPTYREGSPLHF.